This TCR beta chain was recorded in a study of control samples from healthy donors and cancer patients. The CDR3 is made up of 12 amino acids. Trimming removed 0 bases at V and 8 bases at J, with 5 bases between. Germline CDR1 and CDR2: LGHNA and YNFKEQ. Clones were sequenced by immunoSEQ multiplex PCR, and TCRdb holds only the in-frame ones, with some missing. The table lists about 120,000 clones, over 85% of them singletons. The rearrangement links TRBV4-2 to TRBJ2-1; D gene uncertain. This receptor was obtained from a man aged 25-45 years in good health. Sequenced material: blood. CDR3 coding DNA: TGTGCCAGCAGCCAAGATGGATATGAGCAGTTCTTC. Translation: CASSQDGYEQFF.